This record looks at one T cell receptor (beta chain) sequence and its context. Its specificity is unknown. Deep-level assay runs were performed. TCRdb's copy holds only in-frame clones and misses some; the assay was immunoSEQ multiplex PCR. Of about 1.1 million clones in the sample, around 77% are singletons; the top ten hold 0.89%. This entry belongs to a study of shared clonotypes between healthy human individuals. General observations from the study: A handful of donors showed sharing of 4.5% to 5% of naive CD4 clonotypes. Specimens sampled were limited to blood, with tissue repertoires likely differing.

The germline V and J ends were trimmed by 7 bases and 1 base, with 24 bases remaining between them. There are 18 residues in the CDR3. Germline V CDR1 and CDR2: MNHEY, SMNVEV (reference sequence). The chain carries TRBV27 and TRBJ2-3, with a possible D match to TRBD1 (7 bases). Sequenced input: memory CD4+ T cells from PBMCs. Subset of the sample: CD45RA-negative fraction. The origin of this receptor is a man younger than 30 in good health. Some clones in this sample may be carry-over from other donors' samples. DNA for the CDR3: TGTGCCAGCATCAAAGTCGGAGGAGGGGGCTATCGCACAGATACGCAGTATTTT. This gives the protein CASIKVGGGGYRTDTQYF.